The T cell receptor (beta chain) described here comes from a study of shared clonotypes between healthy human individuals. For the study at large: The study drew on a couple of women and a few men aged 18 to 49 as donors. Notes on the study in general: The low donor count limited represented genetic and exposure-history diversity.

With V trimmed by 0 bases and J by 4 bases, 4 bases remained unmatched. CDR3 length: 16 amino acids. CDR1 is SGHNT, CDR2 YYREEE, per germline (reference sequence). This clone was seen just once. What it recognizes is unknown. From CD4+ cells came CD45RA+ naive and CD45RA-negative memory subsets. Only in-frame clones appear in the TCRdb table, and some are missing; sequencing was by immunoSEQ multiplex PCR. The sample holds 2 million to 3 million clones, roughly 92% seen once. The origin of this receptor is a man aged 18 to 30 in good health. The rearrangement uses TRBV5-4 and TRBJ2-3, with TRBD2 matching 11 bases. Material: naive CD4+ T cells sorted from blood. The subset: CD45RA+ positively selected. The chain's CDR3 is CASSLGTSGGPDTQYF. The CDR3, as DNA: TGTGCCAGCAGCTTGGGTACTAGCGGGGGTCCAGATACGCAGTATTTT.